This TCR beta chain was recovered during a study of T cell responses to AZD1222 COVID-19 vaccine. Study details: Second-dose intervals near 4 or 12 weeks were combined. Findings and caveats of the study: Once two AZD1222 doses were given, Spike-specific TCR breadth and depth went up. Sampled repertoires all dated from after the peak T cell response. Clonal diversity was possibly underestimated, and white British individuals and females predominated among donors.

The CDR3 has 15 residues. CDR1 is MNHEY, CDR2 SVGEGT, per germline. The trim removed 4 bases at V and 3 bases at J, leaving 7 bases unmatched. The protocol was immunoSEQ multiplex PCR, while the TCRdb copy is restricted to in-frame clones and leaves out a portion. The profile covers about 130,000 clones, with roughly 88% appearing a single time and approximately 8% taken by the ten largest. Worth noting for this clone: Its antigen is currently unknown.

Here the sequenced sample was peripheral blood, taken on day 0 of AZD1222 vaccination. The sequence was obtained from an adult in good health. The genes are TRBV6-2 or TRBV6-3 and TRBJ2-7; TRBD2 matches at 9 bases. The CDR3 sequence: CASSLAGVGNYEQYF. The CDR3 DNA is TGTGCCAGCAGTTTAGCGGGAGTCGGAAACTACGAGCAGTACTTC.